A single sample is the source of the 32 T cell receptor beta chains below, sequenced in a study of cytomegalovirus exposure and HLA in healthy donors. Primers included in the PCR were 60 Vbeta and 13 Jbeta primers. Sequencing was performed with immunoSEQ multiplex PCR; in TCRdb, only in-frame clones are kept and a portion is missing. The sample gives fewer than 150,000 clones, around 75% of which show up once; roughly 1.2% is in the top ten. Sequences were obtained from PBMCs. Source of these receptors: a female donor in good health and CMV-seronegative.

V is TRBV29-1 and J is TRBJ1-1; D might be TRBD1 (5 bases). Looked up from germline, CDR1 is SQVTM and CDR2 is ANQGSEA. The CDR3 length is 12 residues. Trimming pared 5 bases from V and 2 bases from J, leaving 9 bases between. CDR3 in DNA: TGCAGCGTTTTGGGGCTTAACACTGAAGCTTTCTTT. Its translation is CSVLGLNTEAFF.

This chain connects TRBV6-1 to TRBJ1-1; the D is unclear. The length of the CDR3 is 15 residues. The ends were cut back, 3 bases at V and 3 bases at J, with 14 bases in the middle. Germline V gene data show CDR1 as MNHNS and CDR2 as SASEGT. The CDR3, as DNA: TGTGCCAGCAGTGAGAAGTACAGCTCGGACACTGAAGCTTTCTTT. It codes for CASSEKYSSDTEAFF.

CDR3 sequence (DNA): TGTGCCAGCAGCTTATTCCGGGTCTTCTACGAGCAGTACTTC. Amino acids: CASSLFRVFYEQYF. The chain is built from TRBV11-2 and TRBJ2-7; D call uncertain. This CDR3 has 14 residues. The germline V and J ends were trimmed by 2 bases and 3 bases, with 11 bases remaining between them. Germline V gene sequence: CDR1 SGHAT, CDR2 FQNNGV. Filled out from reference TRBV11-2 and TRBJ2-7, the complete variable domain reads EAGVAQSPRYKIIEKRQSVAFWCNPISGHATLYWYQQILGQGPKLLIQFQNNGVVDDSQLPKDRFSAERLKGVDSTLKIQPAKLEDSAVYLCASSLFRVFYEQYFGPGTRLTVT.

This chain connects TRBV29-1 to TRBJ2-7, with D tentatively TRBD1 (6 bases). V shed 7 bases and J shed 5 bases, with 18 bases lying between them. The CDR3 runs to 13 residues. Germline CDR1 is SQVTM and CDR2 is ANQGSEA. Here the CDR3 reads CSAVPGQSNEQYF. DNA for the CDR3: TGCAGCGCAGTACCGGGACAAAGCAACGAGCAGTACTTC.

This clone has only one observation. The CDR3 loop is CASITGLAGVRDTQYF. The CDR3 DNA follows: TGTGCCAGCATTACGGGGCTAGCGGGAGTTAGAGATACGCAGTATTTT. The J gene is TRBJ2-3, the V gene TRBV2; the match to TRBD2 covers 10 bases. V dropped 7 bases and J dropped 5; count of bases not matched to a gene: 12. CDR3 length: 16 residues. Germline V gene data show CDR1 as SNHLY and CDR2 as FYNNEI.

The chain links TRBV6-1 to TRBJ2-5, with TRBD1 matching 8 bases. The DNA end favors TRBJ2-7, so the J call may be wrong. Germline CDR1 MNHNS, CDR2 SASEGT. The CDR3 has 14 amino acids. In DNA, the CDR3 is TGTGCCAGCAGTGACAGGGGGCATGCCTACGAGCAGTACTTC. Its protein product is CASSDRGHAYEQYF.

In DNA form, the CDR3 reads TGCAGCGCCAGGGACACCCCGAGGGAAAAACTGTTTTTT. Residues: CSARDTPREKLFF. The chain combines TRBV29-1 with TRBJ1-4, with D possibly being TRBD1 (6 bases). Trimming shortened V by 7 bases and J by 8 bases, and 17 bases separated the two germline ends. The CDR3 covers 13 residues. Germline V CDR1 and CDR2: SQVTM, ANQGSEA.

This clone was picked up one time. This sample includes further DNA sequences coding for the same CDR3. CDR3 region: CASSITGSSYNEQFF. DNA for the CDR3: TGTGCCAGTAGTATTACGGGGTCTTCCTACAATGAGCAGTTCTTC. The genes are TRBV19 and TRBJ2-1; D is possibly TRBD2 (5 bases). The CDR3 covers 15 residues. Germline loops: CDR1 LNHDA, CDR2 SQIVND (reference sequence). With 3 bases removed from V and 1 base from J, the gap between germline ends came to 10 bases.

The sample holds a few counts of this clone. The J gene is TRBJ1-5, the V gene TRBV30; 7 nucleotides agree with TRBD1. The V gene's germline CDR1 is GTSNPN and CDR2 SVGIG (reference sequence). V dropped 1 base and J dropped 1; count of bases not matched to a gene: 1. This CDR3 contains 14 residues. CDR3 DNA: TGTGCCTGGAGTGGGGACAGAAGCAATCAGCCCCAGCATTTT. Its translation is CAWSGDRSNQPQHF.

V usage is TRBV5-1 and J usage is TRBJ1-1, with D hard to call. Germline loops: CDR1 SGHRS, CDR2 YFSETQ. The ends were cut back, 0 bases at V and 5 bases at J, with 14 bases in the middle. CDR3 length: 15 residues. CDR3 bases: TGCGCCAGCAGCTTGGAAAACACCCCCTGGACTGAAGCTTTCTTT. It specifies CASSLENTPWTEAFF.

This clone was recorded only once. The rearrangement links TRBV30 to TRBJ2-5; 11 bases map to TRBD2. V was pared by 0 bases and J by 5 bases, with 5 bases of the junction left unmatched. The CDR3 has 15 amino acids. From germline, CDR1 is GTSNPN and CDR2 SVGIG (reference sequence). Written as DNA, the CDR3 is TGTGCCTGGAGTGTGCTAGCGGGAGGACTGGAGACCCAGTACTTC. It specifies CAWSVLAGGLETQYF.

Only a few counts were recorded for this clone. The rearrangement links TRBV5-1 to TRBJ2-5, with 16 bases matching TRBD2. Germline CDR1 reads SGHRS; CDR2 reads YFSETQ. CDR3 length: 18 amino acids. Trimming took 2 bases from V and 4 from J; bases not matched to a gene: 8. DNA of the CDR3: TGCGCCAGCAGCTTAGGGACTAGCGGGAGGGCCGACGGAGAGACCCAGTACTTC. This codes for CASSLGTSGRADGETQYF.

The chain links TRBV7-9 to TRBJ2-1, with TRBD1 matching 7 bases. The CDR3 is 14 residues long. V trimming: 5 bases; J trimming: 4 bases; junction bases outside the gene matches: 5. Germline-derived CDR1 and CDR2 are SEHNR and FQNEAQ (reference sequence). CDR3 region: CASSEGQIYNEQFF. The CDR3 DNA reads TGTGCCAGCAGCGAGGGACAGATTTACAATGAGCAGTTCTTC.

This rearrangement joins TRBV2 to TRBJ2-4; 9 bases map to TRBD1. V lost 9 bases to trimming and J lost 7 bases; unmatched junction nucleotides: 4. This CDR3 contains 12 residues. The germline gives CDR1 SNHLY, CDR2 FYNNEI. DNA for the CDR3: TGTGCCAGTACGGGACAGGGCAACATTCAGTACTTC. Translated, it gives CASTGQGNIQYF.

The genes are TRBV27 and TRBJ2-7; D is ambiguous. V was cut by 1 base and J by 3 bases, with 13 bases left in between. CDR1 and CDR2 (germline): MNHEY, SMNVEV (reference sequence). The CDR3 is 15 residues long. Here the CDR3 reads CASSLLLSSGYEQYF. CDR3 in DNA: TGTGCCAGCAGTTTATTGCTCTCATCGGGCTACGAGCAGTACTTC.

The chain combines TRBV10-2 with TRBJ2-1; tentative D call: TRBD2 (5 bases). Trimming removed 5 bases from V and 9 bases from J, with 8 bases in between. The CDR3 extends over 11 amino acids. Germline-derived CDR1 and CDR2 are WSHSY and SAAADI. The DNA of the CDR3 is TGCGCCAGCAGTCGCGGAGGTGAGCAGTTCTTC. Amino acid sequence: CASSRGGEQFF.

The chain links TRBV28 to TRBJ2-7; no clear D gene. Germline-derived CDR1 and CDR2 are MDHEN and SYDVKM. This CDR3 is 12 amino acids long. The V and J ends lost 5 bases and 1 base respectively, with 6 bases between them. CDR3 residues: CASSPLSYEQYF. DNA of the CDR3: TGTGCCAGCAGTCCCCTTTCCTACGAGCAGTACTTC.

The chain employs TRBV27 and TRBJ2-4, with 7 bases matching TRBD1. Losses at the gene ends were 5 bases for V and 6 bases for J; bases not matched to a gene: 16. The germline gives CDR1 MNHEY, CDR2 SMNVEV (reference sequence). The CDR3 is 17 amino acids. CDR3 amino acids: CASSKPDRPPWGNIQYF. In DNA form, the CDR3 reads TGTGCCAGCAGTAAACCGGACAGGCCTCCGTGGGGAAACATTCAGTACTTC.

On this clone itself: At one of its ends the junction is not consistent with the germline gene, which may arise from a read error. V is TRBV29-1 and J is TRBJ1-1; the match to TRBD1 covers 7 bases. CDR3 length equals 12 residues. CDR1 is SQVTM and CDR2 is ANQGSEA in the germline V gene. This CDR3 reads CSGEGGGTEAFF. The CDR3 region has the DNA TGCAGCGGTGAAGGGGGCGGAACTGAAGCTTTCTTT.

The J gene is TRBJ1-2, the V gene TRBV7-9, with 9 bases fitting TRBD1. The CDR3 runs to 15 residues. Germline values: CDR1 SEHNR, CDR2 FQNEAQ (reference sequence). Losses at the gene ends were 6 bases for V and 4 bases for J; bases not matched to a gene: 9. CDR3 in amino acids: CASRSTGGESYGYTF. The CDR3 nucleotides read TGTGCCAGCAGATCTACAGGGGGCGAGAGCTATGGCTACACCTTC. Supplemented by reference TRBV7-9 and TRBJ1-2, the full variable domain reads DTGVSQNPRHKITKRGQNVTFRCDPISEHNRLYWYRQTLGQGPEFLTYFQNEAQLEKSRLLSDRFSAERPKGSFSTLEIQRTEQGDSAMYLCASRSTGGESYGYTFGSGTRLTVV.

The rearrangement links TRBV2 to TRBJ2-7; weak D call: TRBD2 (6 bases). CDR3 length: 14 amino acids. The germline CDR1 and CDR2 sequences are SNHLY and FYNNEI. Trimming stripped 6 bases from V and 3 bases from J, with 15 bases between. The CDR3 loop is CASREISGIYEQYF. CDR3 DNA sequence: TGTGCCAGCAGGGAAATTAGCGGCATCTACGAGCAGTACTTC.

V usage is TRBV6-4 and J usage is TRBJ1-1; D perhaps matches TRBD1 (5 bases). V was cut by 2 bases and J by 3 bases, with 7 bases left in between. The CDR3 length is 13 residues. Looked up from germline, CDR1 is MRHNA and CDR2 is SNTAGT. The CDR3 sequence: CASSDRGDTEAFF. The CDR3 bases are TGTGCCAGCAGTGACCGGGGGGACACTGAAGCTTTCTTT.

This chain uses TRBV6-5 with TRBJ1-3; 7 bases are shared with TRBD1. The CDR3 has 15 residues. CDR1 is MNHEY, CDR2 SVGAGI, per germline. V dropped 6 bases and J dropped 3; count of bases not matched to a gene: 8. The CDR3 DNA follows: TGTGCCAGCAGAGAACCACAGGGGCTTGGAAACACCATATATTTT. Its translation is CASREPQGLGNTIYF.

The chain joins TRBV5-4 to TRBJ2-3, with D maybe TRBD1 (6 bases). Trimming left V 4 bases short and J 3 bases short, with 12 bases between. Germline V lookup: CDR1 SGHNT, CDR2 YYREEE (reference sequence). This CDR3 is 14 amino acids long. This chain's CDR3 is CASSHRTVTDTQYF. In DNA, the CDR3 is TGTGCCAGCAGCCACCGGACAGTGACAGATACGCAGTATTTT.

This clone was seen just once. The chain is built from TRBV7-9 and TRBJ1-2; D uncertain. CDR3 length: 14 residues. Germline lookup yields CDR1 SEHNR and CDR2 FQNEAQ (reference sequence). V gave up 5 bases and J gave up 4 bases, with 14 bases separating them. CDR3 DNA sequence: TGTGCCAGCAGCATACCCGGGAACTTCTATGGCTACACCTTC. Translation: CASSIPGNFYGYTF. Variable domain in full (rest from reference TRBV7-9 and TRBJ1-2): DTGVSQNPRHKITKRGQNVTFRCDPISEHNRLYWYRQTLGQGPEFLTYFQNEAQLEKSRLLSDRFSAERPKGSFSTLEIQRTEQGDSAMYLCASSIPGNFYGYTFGSGTRLTVV.

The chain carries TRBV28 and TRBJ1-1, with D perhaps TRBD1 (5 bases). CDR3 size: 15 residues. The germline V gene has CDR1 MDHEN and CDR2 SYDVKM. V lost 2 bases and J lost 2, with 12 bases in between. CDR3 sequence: CASSLGRQPNTEAFF. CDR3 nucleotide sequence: TGTGCCAGCAGTTTAGGTCGACAGCCAAACACTGAAGCTTTCTTT.

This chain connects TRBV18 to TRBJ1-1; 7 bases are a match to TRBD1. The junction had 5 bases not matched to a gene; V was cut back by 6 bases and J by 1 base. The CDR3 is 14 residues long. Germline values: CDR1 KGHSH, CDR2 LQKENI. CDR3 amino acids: CASSRDRANTEAFF. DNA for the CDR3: TGTGCCAGCTCTCGAGACAGGGCGAACACTGAAGCTTTCTTT.

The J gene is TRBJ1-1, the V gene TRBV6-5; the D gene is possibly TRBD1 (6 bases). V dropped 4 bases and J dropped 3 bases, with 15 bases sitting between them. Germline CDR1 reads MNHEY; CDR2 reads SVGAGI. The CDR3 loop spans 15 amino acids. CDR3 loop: CASSSPGGADTEAFF. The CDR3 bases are TGTGCCAGCAGTTCCCCGGGGGGCGCCGACACTGAAGCTTTCTTT.

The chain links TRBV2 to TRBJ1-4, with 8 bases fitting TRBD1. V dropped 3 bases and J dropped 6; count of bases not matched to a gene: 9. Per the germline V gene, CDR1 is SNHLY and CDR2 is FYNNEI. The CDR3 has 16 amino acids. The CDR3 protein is CASSDTGQGVYEKLFF. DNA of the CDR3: TGTGCCAGCAGTGATACTGGACAGGGAGTTTATGAAAAACTGTTTTTT.

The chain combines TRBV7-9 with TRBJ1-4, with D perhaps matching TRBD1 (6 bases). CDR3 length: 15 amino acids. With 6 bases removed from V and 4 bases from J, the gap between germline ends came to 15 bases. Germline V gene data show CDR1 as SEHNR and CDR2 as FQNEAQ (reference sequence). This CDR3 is CASSYIDRSNEKLFF. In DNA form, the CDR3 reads TGTGCCAGCAGTTACATCGACAGGAGTAATGAAAAACTGTTTTTT.

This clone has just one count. In nucleotides, the CDR3 is TGTGCCACCAGCAGCCTCGACAGGGATGCCTACGAGCAGTACTTC. Encoded protein: CATSSLDRDAYEQYF. The chain is built from TRBV15 and TRBJ2-7; 7 nucleotides align to TRBD1. V gave up 3 bases and J gave up 2 bases; unmatched junction bases: 7. The CDR3 runs to 15 residues. In germline, CDR1 is LNHNV, CDR2 YYDKDF (reference sequence).

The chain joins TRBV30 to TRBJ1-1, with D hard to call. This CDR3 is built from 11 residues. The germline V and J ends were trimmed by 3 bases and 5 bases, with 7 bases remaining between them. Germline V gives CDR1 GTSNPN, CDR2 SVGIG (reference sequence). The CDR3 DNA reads TGTGCCTGGAGGCCGGTGACTGAAGCTTTCTTT. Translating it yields CAWRPVTEAFF.